Below, 7 T cell receptor beta chains from the same sample are listed, as sequenced in a study of cytomegalovirus exposure and HLA in healthy donors. PCR amplification relied on 60 Vbeta primers (plus 13 Jbeta primers). TCRdb's copy holds only in-frame clones and misses some; the assay was immunoSEQ multiplex PCR. The table has about 69,000 clones, 74% seen once. The source material was PBMCs. The source of these receptors is a woman in her sixties or seventies in good health and CMV-seropositive.

The table lists this clone with a few counts. This CDR3 is also generated by other DNA sequences in the sample. The rearrangement links TRBV5-1 to TRBJ2-6, with D unresolved. The ends were cut back, 0 bases at V and 2 bases at J, with 6 bases in the middle. CDR3 length: 15 residues. Germline V gene sequence: CDR1 SGHRS, CDR2 YFSETQ. The CDR3 region has the DNA TGCGCCAGCAGCTTGGGAGGAGCTGGGGCCAACGTCCTGACTTTC. It encodes CASSLGGAGANVLTF.

The V gene is TRBV27, the J gene TRBJ2-7; a weak D match, TRBD1 (5 bases). Germline loops: CDR1 MNHEY, CDR2 SMNVEV (reference sequence). There are 13 residues in the CDR3. V shed 4 bases and J shed 0 bases, with 7 bases lying between them. The CDR3 DNA follows: TGTGCCAGCAGTTCCAGGGACTCCTACGAGCAGTACTTC. It yields the protein CASSSRDSYEQYF.

This clone was observed a few times. J is TRBJ1-1 and V is TRBV5-1; D unclear. The CDR3 runs 14 residues. Between the trimmed V and J ends, which lost 0 bases and 2 bases, there was a span of 8 bases. Looked up from germline, CDR1 is SGHRS and CDR2 is YFSETQ. This CDR3 is CASSLERGNTEAFF. The CDR3 DNA follows: TGCGCCAGCAGCTTGGAGCGCGGTAACACTGAAGCTTTCTTT. The full variable domain, with the rest looked up from reference TRBV5-1 and TRBJ1-1, is KAGVTQTPRYLIKTRGQQVTLSCSPISGHRSVSWYQQTPGQGLQFLFEYFSETQRNKGNFPGRFSGRQFSNSRSEMNVSTLELGDSALYLCASSLERGNTEAFFGQGTRLTVV.

The V call is TRBV2, the J call TRBJ1-4, with TRBD1 matching over 8 bases. The germline V gene encodes CDR1 SNHLY and CDR2 FYNNEI. Trimming removed 6 bases from V and 8 bases from J; junction bases left unmatched: 8. This CDR3 is built from 14 residues. CDR3 in DNA: TGTGCCAGCAGAATGACAGGGGTAGGCGAAAAACTGTTTTTT. Translating gives CASRMTGVGEKLFF.

The chain joins TRBV10-2 to TRBJ1-2; D is unresolved. CDR1 and CDR2 (germline): WSHSY, SAAADI. The CDR3 consists of 13 residues. V was clipped by 5 bases and J by 4 bases, with 11 bases between them. The CDR3 loop is CASSRGSGYGYTF. CDR3 nucleotides: TGCGCCAGCAGTAGAGGGTCGGGCTATGGCTACACCTTC.

This chain uses TRBV6-1 with TRBJ2-7; 8 nucleotides agree with TRBD1. Per the germline V gene, CDR1 is MNHNS and CDR2 is SASEGT. The CDR3 runs 15 residues. The ends lost 6 bases at V and 0 bases at J; junction bases unmatched: 7. CDR3 loop: CASSVTTGDSYEQYF. As DNA, the CDR3 is TGTGCCAGCAGCGTTACGACAGGGGACTCCTACGAGCAGTACTTC.

On this clone itself: The conserved final phenylalanine or tryptophan is absent from the CDR3, which likely points to a read error. The V call is TRBV14, the J call TRBJ2-2; no clear D gene. The V end lost 1 base, the J end lost 1 base, and 4 bases lay between the germline ends. This CDR3 spans 14 amino acids. Germline assignment: CDR1 SGHDN and CDR2 FVKESK. The CDR3 bases are TGTGCCAGCAGCCAAGTATGGAACACCGGGGAGCTGTTTGTT. This sequence encodes CASSQVWNTGELFV.